The 7 T cell receptor beta chains below come from one sample, sequenced in a study of beta chain features in type 1 diabetes. Points from the study as a whole: Patients with Type 1 diabetes showed moderately but significantly shorter TCRB CDR3s in all four CD4+ subsets.

Expressed TCRB transcripts were sequenced, since all the RNA that had been isolated was reverse transcribed. Assay: immunoSEQ multiplex PCR; the TCRdb copy retains only in-frame clones and omits some. The data hold around 250,000 clones, with 20% to 25% observed a single time. These receptors are not linked to any known antigen. Material: naive CD4+ T cells from blood. Every receptor here comes from a woman aged 25 to 39 with type 1 diabetes.

This clone was observed a handful of times. The junction shows a germline mismatch at one end, possibly a read error. The CDR3 DNA sequence: TGTGCCAGCAGCCTGGGAGGGCCACAGGACTTC. As protein: CASSLGGPQDF. The genes are TRBV11-2 and TRBJ2-7, with TRBD2 identical over 7 bases. Germline V gene data show CDR1 as SGHAT and CDR2 as FQNNGV. This CDR3 has 11 amino acids.

The chain employs TRBV4-1 and TRBJ2-7, with TRBD1 identical over 7 bases. This CDR3 has 16 amino acids. V lost 2 bases, J lost 0 bases, and 7 bases stayed unmatched. Germline loops: CDR1 MGHRA, CDR2 YSYEKL. The CDR3 region has the DNA TGCGCCAGCAGCCAACTTCTCGGGACAGCCTCCTACGAGCAGTACTTC. The encoded protein is CASSQLLGTASYEQYF.

V is TRBV30 and J is TRBJ2-4, with D tentatively TRBD1 (5 bases). V dropped 0 bases and J dropped 4 bases, with 7 bases sitting between them. CDR1 and CDR2 from the germline V gene are GTSNPN and SVGIG (reference sequence). There are 13 residues in the CDR3. The CDR3 nucleotides are TGTGCCTGGAGTGTACAGGCGAAAAACATTCAGTACTTC. This encodes CAWSVQAKNIQYF.

The rearrangement joins TRBV5-6 to TRBJ2-7; D is possibly TRBD2 (6 bases). The CDR3 is 12 amino acids. Germline V gene data show CDR1 as SGHDT and CDR2 as YYEEEE. V lost 4 bases, J lost 7 bases, and 12 bases lay in between. The CDR3 nucleotides read TGTGCCAGCAGCCCAGGGAGGTGGGAGCAGTACTTC. Protein: CASSPGRWEQYF.

The CDR3 bases are TGCAGCGTTGCGAACAGGGAAAACTATGGCTACACCTTC. Its translation: CSVANRENYGYTF. The rearrangement links TRBV29-1 to TRBJ1-2, with a possible D match to TRBD1 (6 bases). Germline CDR1 is SQVTM and CDR2 is ANQGSEA. The CDR3 is 13 amino acids. Trimming pared 4 bases from V and 2 bases from J, leaving 11 bases between.

The chain links TRBV18 to TRBJ2-7; D possibly corresponds to TRBD1 (6 bases). The V end was cut by 2 bases, the J end by 5 bases, with 19 bases between. CDR3 size: 16 residues. Germline V CDR1 and CDR2: KGHSH, LQKENI. The CDR3 region is CASSPTGTGIMNEQYF. The CDR3 bases are TGTGCCAGCTCACCAACGGGAACAGGGATAATGAACGAGCAGTACTTC.

This rearrangement joins TRBV19 to TRBJ2-5, with a possible D match to TRBD1 (6 bases). Trimming removed 4 bases from V and 5 bases from J, with 11 bases in between. The CDR3 is 13 residues long. Germline V gene lookup returns CDR1 LNHDA and CDR2 SQIVND (reference sequence). CDR3 sequence (DNA): TGTGCCAGTAGTACCACAGGGTCGGAGACCCAGTACTTC. Amino acid sequence: CASSTTGSETQYF. Full variable domain (outside the CDR3, taken from reference TRBV19 and TRBJ2-5): DGGITQSPKYLFRKEGQNVTLSCEQNLNHDAMYWYRQDPGQGLRLIYYSQIVNDFQKGDIAEGYSVSREKKESFPLTVTSAQKNPTAFYLCASSTTGSETQYFGPGTRLLVL.